This T cell receptor (beta chain) is from a study of blood T cell repertoires in COVID-19. In the original workflow: Amplifying reference gene primers gave estimates of nucleated cell counts. Some clones are missing from TCRdb's copy, which holds only in-frame ones; the method was immunoSEQ multiplex PCR. The V and J calls and clone size come from that table; D and trimming were worked out from the DNA. The profile shows some 490,000 clones, about nine tenths of them singletons. In this sample, this clone turned up a few times. The germline CDR1 and CDR2 sequences are ENHRY and SYGVKD. This CDR3 has 14 amino acids. Trimming took 9 bases from V and 4 from J; bases not matched to a gene: 10.

This clonotype was obtained from a woman aged 60-70 years who had recovered from COVID-19. The chain is built from TRBV10-3 and TRBJ1-1, with 8 bases matching TRBD1. The sequencing sample was made of PBMCs or T cells enriched from blood (not recorded which). The CDR3: CAIKDREELTEAFF. The CDR3 DNA reads as TGTGCCATAAAGGACAGGGAGGAACTCACTGAAGCTTTCTTT.